This T cell receptor (beta chain) stems from a study of blood T cell repertoires in COVID-19. The overall study: Sites across the United States, Italy and Spain contributed samples from acute and convalescent COVID-19.

Sequencing was performed with immunoSEQ multiplex PCR; in TCRdb, only in-frame clones are kept and a portion is missing. The repertoire holds about 76,000 clones, with 65% to 90% as singletons. CDR1 and CDR2 (germline): MRHNA, SNTAGT. The CDR3 has 17 residues. Trimming took 2 bases from V and 2 from J; bases not matched to a gene: 8. The sequenced sample consisted of peripheral blood. This TCR came from a man aged 50 to 59 with COVID-19, enrolled during active disease. The chain links TRBV6-4 to TRBJ2-3; 9 bases are shared with TRBD2. This chain's CDR3 is CASSDTAGGGNTDTQYF. In nucleotides, the CDR3 is TGTGCCAGCAGTGACACCGCGGGAGGGGGGAACACAGATACGCAGTATTTT.